This T cell receptor (beta chain) was recovered during a study of shared clonotypes between healthy human individuals. Findings and limits, study-wide: Naive CD4 clonotypes overlapped across a handful of donors at approximately 4.5%. Sequencing depth was predicted to influence how clonotypes are shared among donors. Incomplete sequencing of sorted subsets was indicated by rarefaction despite large depth.

TCRdb keeps only in-frame clones here, not all; method: immunoSEQ multiplex PCR. The table includes under 700,000 clones, 95% detected once. Only CD45RO-negative cells positively selected for CCR7 counted as naive CD8 cells, so terminally differentiated effector memory CD45RA+ cells were excluded. There were no recent acute infections or vaccinations among the donors, who were healthy HIV-negative adults. Worth noting for this clone: The antigen is unknown.

Trimming shortened V by 1 base and J by 2 bases, and 9 bases separated the two germline ends. The length of the CDR3 is 15 residues. Germline V gene sequence: CDR1 MNHEY, CDR2 SMNVEV (reference sequence). The gene calls are TRBV27 and TRBJ1-5; D gene uncertain. This TCR came from a woman under 40 in good health. The sequenced material came from naive CD8+ T cells sorted from blood. In DNA, the CDR3 is TGTGCCAGCAGTTTATTGGGGATGGGCAATCAGCCCCAGCATTTT. This codes for CASSLLGMGNQPQHF.